This T cell receptor beta chain comes out of a study of cytomegalovirus exposure and HLA in healthy donors. Study-level results: It was in a later analysis that TCR association rates were seen to vary by HLA locus, highest for DRB1 and lowest for HLA-C. As was reported, the classifier diagnosed cytomegalovirus status with high specificity and sensitivity. Likely technical artifact: a cluster of highly shared sequence variants. Productive status was seen about 87% or about 30% of the time for most TCR beta V segments in an earlier analysis.

With regard to this clone: Antigen unknown.

In the PCR, 60 Vbeta and 13 Jbeta primers were used. Libraries were prepared by immunoSEQ multiplex PCR; TCRdb keeps only in-frame clonotypes and omits some of them. The table lists roughly 120,000 clones, 70% to 85% of them singletons. The TCR was taken from a human donor in good health. The sample was PBMCs.

CDR3 in amino acids: CASSLVPRGYGYTF. For the CDR3, the DNA is TGTGCCAGCAGCTTGGTTCCCAGGGGCTATGGCTACACCTTC. This sequence joins TRBV5-8 and TRBJ1-2; TRBD1 is a possible D gene (6 bases). Trimming removed 0 bases at V and 4 bases at J, with 10 bases between. The CDR3 sequence is 14 residues long. Germline CDR1 and CDR2: SGHTS and YDEGEE.